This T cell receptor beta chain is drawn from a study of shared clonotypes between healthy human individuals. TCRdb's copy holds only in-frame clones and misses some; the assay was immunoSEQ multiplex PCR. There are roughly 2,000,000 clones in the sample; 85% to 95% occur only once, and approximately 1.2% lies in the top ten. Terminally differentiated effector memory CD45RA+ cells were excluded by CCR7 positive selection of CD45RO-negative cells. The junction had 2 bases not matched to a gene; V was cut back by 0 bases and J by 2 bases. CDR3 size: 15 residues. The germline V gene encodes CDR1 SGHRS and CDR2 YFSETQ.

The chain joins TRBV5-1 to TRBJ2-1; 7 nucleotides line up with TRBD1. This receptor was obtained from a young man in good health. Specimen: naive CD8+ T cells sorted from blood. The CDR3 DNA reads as TGCGCCAGCAGCTTGGACCAGGGGGCCTACAATGAGCAGTTCTTC. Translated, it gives CASSLDQGAYNEQFF.